This T cell receptor (beta chain) is from a study of lymphopenia after photon versus proton radiotherapy. Broader study findings: Proton therapy kept repertoires fairly stable, unlike photons, which gained effector/memory cells.

As for this clone: Antigen specificity is unknown.

Assay used: immunoSEQ multiplex PCR; TCRdb lists only in-frame clones, some missing. This table holds over 50,000 clones, around 86% found once. The input for sequencing was peripheral blood, taken from a patient treated with photon-based radiotherapy. This receptor was taken from a man aged 40-49 years with gastric cancer.

CDR3 bases: TGTGCCAGCAGCCAATTCGGACAGGGCAATTCACCCCTCCACTTT. It translates to CASSQFGQGNSPLHF. The rearrangement links TRBV14 to TRBJ1-6, with 8 nucleotides matching TRBD1. The CDR3 spans 15 residues. V trimming: 2 bases; J trimming: 7 bases; junction bases outside the gene matches: 4. Germline CDR1 and CDR2: SGHDN and FVKESK.